These 15 T cell receptor beta chains were sequenced from one sample in a study of T-cell reconstitution after alpha-beta-depleted transplantation in children. Unique molecular identifiers featured in how the TCRbeta library was prepared. One entry per CDR3 protein, called by TCRdb with MiXCR from the PCR reads. Among 250,000 or so distinct CDR3 sequences listed, around 25% were seen once. Specimen: PBMCs, mostly from graft donor cells, collected 360 days after TCRalphabeta/CD19-depleted stem cell transplant. These receptors all come from a female patient between 2 and 10 years old who had a stem cell transplant for congenital amegakaryocytic thrombocytopenia, so the T cells may come from the graft donor.

This clonotype was counted at least ten times. V gene TRBV29-1 combines with J gene TRBJ2-7, with D perhaps TRBD2 (5 bases). The CDR3 spans 13 residues. V was clipped by 3 bases and J by 0 bases, with 9 bases between them. Germline V CDR1 and CDR2: SQVTM, ANQGSEA. The chain's CDR3 is CSVDRGGSYEQYF. The CDR3 DNA sequence: TGCAGCGTTGATCGTGGAGGCTCCTACGAGCAGTACTTC.

This rearrangement joins TRBV3-1 to TRBJ1-2, with D perhaps TRBD1 (6 bases). In germline, CDR1 is LGHDT, CDR2 YNNKEL (reference sequence). This CDR3 region has 16 residues. Trimming pared 4 bases from V and 0 bases from J, leaving 15 bases between. CDR3 residues: CASSPTLTGANYGYTF. The CDR3 nucleotides read TGTGCCAGCAGCCCTACTCTGACAGGAGCTAACTATGGCTACACCTTC. The full variable domain, its missing parts supplied by reference TRBV3-1 and TRBJ1-2, is DTAVSQTPKYLVTQMGNDKSIKCEQNLGHDTMYWYKQDSKKFLKIMFSYNNKELIINETVPNRFSPKSPDKAHLNLHINSLELGDSAVYFCASSPTLTGANYGYTFGSGTRLTVV.

The V call is TRBV9, the J call TRBJ2-2; 8 nucleotides match TRBD2. Germline CDR1 is SGDLS and CDR2 is YYNGEE. This CDR3 has 16 amino acids. V trimming: 2 bases; J trimming: 4 bases; junction bases outside the gene matches: 7. The DNA of the CDR3 is TGTGCCAGCAGCGTTAGGCGGGGGGCCCCCACCGGGGAGCTGTTTTTT. It translates to CASSVRRGAPTGELFF. Complete variable domain (other parts from reference TRBV9 and TRBJ2-2): DSGVTQTPKHLITATGQRVTLRCSPRSGDLSVYWYQQSLDQGLQFLIQYYNGEERAKGNILERFSAQQFPDLHSELNLSSLELGDSALYFCASSVRRGAPTGELFFGEGSRLTVL.

In DNA, the CDR3 is TGTGCCAGCACAGGGGAAGGATTCACTGGCTACACCTTC. Translation: CASTGEGFTGYTF. V usage is TRBV2 and J usage is TRBJ1-2; tentative D call: TRBD1 (6 bases). The CDR3 covers 13 residues. V shed 7 bases and J shed 7 bases, with 16 bases lying between them. Germline assignment: CDR1 SNHLY and CDR2 FYNNEI.

This clonotype was found a few times. V usage is TRBV28 and J usage is TRBJ1-1, with a possible D match to TRBD1 (5 bases). With 5 bases removed from V and 8 bases from J, the gap between germline ends came to 15 bases. This CDR3 has 13 amino acids. Per the germline V gene, CDR1 is MDHEN and CDR2 is SYDVKM. The CDR3 nucleotides read TGTGCCAGCAGTCCCCCGGGGCGGGTGGAAGCTTTCTTT. It is translated as CASSPPGRVEAFF.

This clonotype appeared a single time. One end of the junction does not line up with germline, which may come from a read error. The chain carries TRBV24-1 and TRBJ2-3, with D possibly matching TRBD1 (6 bases). The CDR3 has 16 residues. Germline CDR1 is KGHDR and CDR2 is SFDVKD. The CDR3 DNA reads TGTGACACCAGTGATTTACGAGGGGGTGGCACAGATACGCAGTATTTT. Translated: CDTSDLRGGGTDTQYF.

The chain employs TRBV18 and TRBJ1-5; maybe TRBD1 (5 bases). The germline CDR1 and CDR2 sequences are KGHSH and LQKENI. V lost 1 base and J lost 5, with 6 bases in between. CDR3 length: 13 residues. The CDR3 spells CASSPRGDQPQHF. In DNA form, the CDR3 reads TGTGCCAGCTCACCACGGGGGGATCAGCCCCAGCATTTT.

V is TRBV19 and J is TRBJ2-1; tentative D call: TRBD2 (6 bases). This CDR3 has 15 amino acids. V was cut by 3 bases and J by 4 bases, with 13 bases left in between. CDR1 and CDR2 from the germline V gene are LNHDA and SQIVND (reference sequence). The CDR3 nucleotides are TGTGCCAGTAGTATTGGGCAGGGAGGTTACAATGAGCAGTTCTTC. As protein: CASSIGQGGYNEQFF.

The chain uses TRBV2 and TRBJ1-2; the D is unclear. Trimming stripped 5 bases from V and 1 base from J, with 8 bases between. The CDR3 runs to 13 residues. Looked up from germline, CDR1 is SNHLY and CDR2 is FYNNEI. The CDR3 region has the DNA TGTGCCAGCAGTCGGAACTTTAACTATGGCTACACCTTC. It yields the protein CASSRNFNYGYTF.

This clonotype was found many times. The J gene is TRBJ2-3, the V gene TRBV9; D unclear. The V gene's germline CDR1 is SGDLS and CDR2 YYNGEE. With 3 bases removed from V and 3 bases from J, the gap between germline ends came to 5 bases. This CDR3 is built from 12 residues. CDR3 nucleotides: TGTGCCAGCAGCGCCTCGACAGATACGCAGTATTTT. Translating gives CASSASTDTQYF.

This clonotype was picked up a small number of times. The chain joins TRBV12-3 or TRBV12-4 to TRBJ1-2; 12 nucleotides agree with TRBD1. CDR3 length: 16 residues. Losses at the gene ends were 7 bases for V and 8 bases for J; bases not matched to a gene: 14. The CDR3 region is CASTPGQGALRLGYTF. The CDR3 bases are TGTGCCAGCACGCCGGGACAGGGGGCCCTCCGGTTAGGCTACACCTTC.

This clonotype was counted ten times or more. This chain joins TRBV5-1 and TRBJ2-7; 7 nucleotides agree with TRBD1. Germline CDR1 reads SGHRS; CDR2 reads YFSETQ. The CDR3 loop spans 15 amino acids. With V trimmed by 6 bases and J by 0 bases, 9 bases remained unmatched. The CDR3 DNA reads TGCGCCAGCACCCTAGGACAGGCGAACTCCTACGAGCAGTACTTC. Its protein is CASTLGQANSYEQYF.

The chain joins TRBV5-5 to TRBJ2-3; 11 bases map to TRBD2. CDR1 and CDR2 (germline): SGHKS, YYEKEE (reference sequence). V gave up 2 bases and J gave up 3 bases; unmatched junction bases: 5. This CDR3 contains 16 residues. The CDR3 nucleotides read TGTGCCAGCAGCTTAGTAGCGGGAGGGGGTACAGATACGCAGTATTTT. The encoded protein is CASSLVAGGGTDTQYF.

In this sample, this clonotype turned up a few times. The rearrangement joins TRBV20-1 to TRBJ2-1; D is uncertain. The CDR3 extends over 15 amino acids. Trimming took 0 bases from V and 5 from J, leaving 14 bases between them. The germline V gene encodes CDR1 DFQATT and CDR2 SNEGSKA (reference sequence). The CDR3 spells CSARDQETKNNEQFF. As DNA, the CDR3 is TGCAGTGCTAGAGATCAGGAGACAAAGAACAATGAGCAGTTCTTC.

This sequence joins TRBV7-2 and TRBJ2-7; D gene unclear. The germline V and J ends were trimmed by 5 bases and 3 bases, with 11 bases remaining between them. CDR3 length equals 13 residues. Germline V gene lookup returns CDR1 SGHTA and CDR2 FQGNSA. CDR3 region: CASSLGSVYEQYF. As DNA, the CDR3 is TGTGCCAGCAGCCTAGGCTCGGTCTACGAGCAGTACTTC.